This T cell receptor beta chain came from a study of T cells in tuberculosis. Overall study context: Sequenced TCRs come from CD1B-GMM tetramer-binding T cells. Findings and limits, study-wide: Active tuberculosis cases were adults; controls were adolescents.

As to this clone: Its antigen is unknown.

Generated by immunoSEQ multiplex PCR, the TCRdb table keeps only in-frame clones and is missing some. The sample yields about 41,000 clones, approximately 95% seen once. Adolescents were screened for latent TB by skin test and IGRA. V was clipped by 10 bases and J by 1 base, with 10 bases between them. The length of the CDR3 is 12 residues. CDR1 is ENHRY, CDR2 SYGVKD, per germline. The receptor comes from a donor aged 10-35 years with latent tuberculosis or without tuberculosis infection. The chain links TRBV10-3 to TRBJ1-1, with unresolved D. Sample: PBMCs. CDR3 sequence (DNA): TGTGCCACAGGCAGAACGAACACTGAAGCTTTCTTT. Amino acid sequence: CATGRTNTEAFF.